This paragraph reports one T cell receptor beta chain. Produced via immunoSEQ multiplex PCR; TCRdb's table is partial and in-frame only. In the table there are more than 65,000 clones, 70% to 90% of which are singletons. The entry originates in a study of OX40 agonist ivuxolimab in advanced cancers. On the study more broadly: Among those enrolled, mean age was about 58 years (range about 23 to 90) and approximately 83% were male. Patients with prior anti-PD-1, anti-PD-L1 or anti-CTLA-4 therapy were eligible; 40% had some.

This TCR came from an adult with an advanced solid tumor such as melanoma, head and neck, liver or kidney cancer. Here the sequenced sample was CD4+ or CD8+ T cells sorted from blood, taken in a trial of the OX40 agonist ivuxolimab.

CDR3 coding DNA: TGTGCCAGCTCACCCGTGGGACAGGGGCTGCGAGATACGCAGTATTTT. It translates to CASSPVGQGLRDTQYF. The gene calls are TRBV18 and TRBJ2-3, with TRBD1 identical over 10 bases. CDR3 length: 16 amino acids. V was clipped by 3 bases and J by 5 bases; unmatched bases: 8. CDR1 is KGHSH, CDR2 LQKENI, per germline.